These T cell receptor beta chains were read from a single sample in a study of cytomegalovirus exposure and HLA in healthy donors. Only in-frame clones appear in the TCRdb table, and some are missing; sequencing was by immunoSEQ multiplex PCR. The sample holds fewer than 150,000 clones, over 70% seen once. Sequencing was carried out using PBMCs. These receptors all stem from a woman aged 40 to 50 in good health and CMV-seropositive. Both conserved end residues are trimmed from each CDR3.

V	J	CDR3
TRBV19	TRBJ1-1	ASSASTMNTEAF
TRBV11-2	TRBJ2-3	ASSLDSRLAGGTDTQY
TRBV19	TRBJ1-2	ASSMLGALSYGYT
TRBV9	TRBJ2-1	ASSLFRSYNEQF
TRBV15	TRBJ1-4	ATSRDRGTGRSEKLF
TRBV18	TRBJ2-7	ASSIGSYEQY
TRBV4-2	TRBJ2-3	ASSQRGYGADTQY
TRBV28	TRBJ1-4	ASSLDMKWKKLF
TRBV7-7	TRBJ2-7	ASSFRASGRYEQY
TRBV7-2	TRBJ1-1	ASSLRENTEAF
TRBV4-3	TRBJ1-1	ASSPPGQGPMNTEAF
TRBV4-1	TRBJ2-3	ASSQLSNRGYADTQY
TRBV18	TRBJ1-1	ASSLTGAFGGNTEAF
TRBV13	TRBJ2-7	ASSKTALSGTSGFPYEQY
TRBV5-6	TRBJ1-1	ASSLARGRLTEAF
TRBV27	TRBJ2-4	ASSRTGTGWSIQY
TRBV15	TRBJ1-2	ATSSLRDFRRDYGYT
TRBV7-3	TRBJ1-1	ASSLNRMNTEAF
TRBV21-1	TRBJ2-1	ASSKRGLAVDNEQF
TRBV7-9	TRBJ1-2	ASSPWDRAIGYT
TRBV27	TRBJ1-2	ASSPRDRGRANYGYT
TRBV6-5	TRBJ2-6	ASSYGGGAGANVLT
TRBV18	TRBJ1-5	ASSRDTYQPQH
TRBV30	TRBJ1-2	AWTTGLNYGYT
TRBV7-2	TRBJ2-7	ASSSLRAGTGGGEQY
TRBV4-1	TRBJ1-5	ASSQPDRGANQPQH
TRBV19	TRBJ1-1	ASSTVVDTEAF
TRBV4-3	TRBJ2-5	ASSRGGMETQY
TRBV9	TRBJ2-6	ASSAGTSEANVLT
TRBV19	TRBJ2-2	ASMDQGPGELF
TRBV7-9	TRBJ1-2	ASSLAEAGGAGYT
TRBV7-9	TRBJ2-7	ASSLGGSNEQY
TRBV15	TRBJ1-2	ATSRVGAFQISNYGYT
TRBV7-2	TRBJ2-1	ASSPRTSGGYNEQF
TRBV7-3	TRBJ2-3	ASSLAGSTDTQY
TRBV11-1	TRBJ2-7	ASSLRASTYEQY
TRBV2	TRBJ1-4	ASHSGTVLRKLF
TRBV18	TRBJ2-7	ASSPSLAEAYEQY
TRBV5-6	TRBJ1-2	ASSLYDRETNGYT
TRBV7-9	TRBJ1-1	ASSPSRGVGAEAF
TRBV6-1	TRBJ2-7	ASSDSGQGLYEQY
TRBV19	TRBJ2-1	ASRERGSHNEQF
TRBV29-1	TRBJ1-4	SLLSPWGRKKLF
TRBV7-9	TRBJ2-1	ASSLYTSSYNEQF
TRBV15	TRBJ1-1	ATSSGLTGMNTEAF
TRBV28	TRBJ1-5	ASSFGGNQPQH
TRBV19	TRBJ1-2	ASSIDRETAYGYT
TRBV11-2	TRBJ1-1	ASSLGQGGMNTEAF
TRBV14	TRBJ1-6	ASTRTGGNSPLH
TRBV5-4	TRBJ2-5	ASSLSGGYQETQY
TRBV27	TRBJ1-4	ASSLRSQGEFHEKLF
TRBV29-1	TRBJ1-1	SVTGGEAF